Listed below are T cell receptor beta chains from one sample, sequenced in a study of shared clonotypes between healthy human individuals. Sequencing used immunoSEQ multiplex PCR; TCRdb keeps in-frame clones, though not all of them. The table lists fewer than 1 million clones, about 96% of them singletons. Sequenced sample: naive CD8+ T cells sorted from blood. The receptors here all came from a young man in good health. The CDR3 runs from the conserved cysteine through the conserved F or W.

v_call: TRBV4-1
j_call: TRBJ2-7
cdr3_aa: CASSPIVGDEQYF

v_call: TRBV9
j_call: TRBJ2-4
cdr3_aa: CASSVGLAGFQYF

v_call: TRBV7-2
j_call: TRBJ2-1
cdr3_aa: CASSLGGRRSSYNEQFF

v_call: TRBV9
j_call: TRBJ2-7
cdr3_aa: CASSVDRDSLYEQYF

v_call: TRBV5-1
j_call: TRBJ1-3
cdr3_aa: CASSPRTGASHSGNTIYF

v_call: TRBV9
j_call: TRBJ2-7
cdr3_aa: CASSARDSPF

v_call: TRBV7-9
j_call: TRBJ1-1
cdr3_aa: CASSQTGRTEAFF

v_call: TRBV9
j_call: TRBJ2-1
cdr3_aa: CASNPGLEYNEQFF

v_call: TRBV5-6
j_call: TRBJ1-5
cdr3_aa: CASSLANDRGHQPQHF

v_call: TRBV10-3
j_call: TRBJ2-3
cdr3_aa: CAISEGGTDTQYF

v_call: TRBV7-9
j_call: TRBJ2-4
cdr3_aa: CASSHGKPIAKNIQYF

v_call: TRBV7-6
j_call: TRBJ2-1
cdr3_aa: CASSFGGSYNEQFF

v_call: TRBV27
j_call: TRBJ2-3
cdr3_aa: CASSLSGWADTQYF

v_call: TRBV5-5
j_call: TRBJ2-7
cdr3_aa: CASSLWLGQGYEQYF

v_call: TRBV6-5
j_call: TRBJ2-3
cdr3_aa: CASSPLWSEDTQYF

v_call: TRBV9
j_call: TRBJ2-1
cdr3_aa: CASSGTSGISSYNEQFF

v_call: TRBV5-1
j_call: TRBJ2-4
cdr3_aa: CASSQRPGHTAKNIQYF

v_call: TRBV13
j_call: TRBJ2-6
cdr3_aa: CASSPDTARSGANVLTF

v_call: TRBV27
j_call: TRBJ2-2
cdr3_aa: CASSSQSSQGWVSGRAGAGELFF

v_call: TRBV9
j_call: TRBJ2-4
cdr3_aa: CASSGGENIQYF

v_call: TRBV5-1
j_call: TRBJ2-5
cdr3_aa: CASRTSSRETQYF

v_call: TRBV5-4
j_call: TRBJ2-1
cdr3_aa: CASSSDRRKHEQFF

v_call: TRBV27
j_call: TRBJ2-7
cdr3_aa: CASWGAGTSGTTPYEQYF

v_call: TRBV30
j_call: TRBJ2-1
cdr3_aa: CAWSSGNEQFF

v_call: TRBV30
j_call: TRBJ1-5
cdr3_aa: CAWSEWTGGNQPQHF

v_call: TRBV7-9
j_call: TRBJ2-7
cdr3_aa: CASSPRTGGSSYEQYF

v_call: TRBV7-9
j_call: TRBJ1-2
cdr3_aa: CASSLARGSDGYTF

v_call: TRBV29-1
j_call: TRBJ2-7
cdr3_aa: CSVGGREGSYEQYF

v_call: TRBV4-3
j_call: TRBJ2-7
cdr3_aa: CASSQETAYEQYF

v_call: TRBV3-1/TRBV3-2
j_call: TRBJ2-1
cdr3_aa: CASYSEQFF

v_call: TRBV15
j_call: TRBJ2-7
cdr3_aa: CATSLNPGQGVYEQYF